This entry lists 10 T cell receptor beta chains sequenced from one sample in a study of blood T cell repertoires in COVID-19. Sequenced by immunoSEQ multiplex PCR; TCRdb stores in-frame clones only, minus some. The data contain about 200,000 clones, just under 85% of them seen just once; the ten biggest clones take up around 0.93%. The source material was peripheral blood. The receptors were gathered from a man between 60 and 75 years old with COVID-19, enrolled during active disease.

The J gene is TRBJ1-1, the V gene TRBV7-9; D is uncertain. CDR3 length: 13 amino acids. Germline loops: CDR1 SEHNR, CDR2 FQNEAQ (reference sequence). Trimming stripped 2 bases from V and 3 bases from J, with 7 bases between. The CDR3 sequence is CASSLNGHTEAFF. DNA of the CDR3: TGTGCCAGCAGCTTAAACGGTCACACTGAAGCTTTCTTT. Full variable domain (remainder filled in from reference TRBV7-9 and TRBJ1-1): DTGVSQNPRHKITKRGQNVTFRCDPISEHNRLYWYRQTLGQGPEFLTYFQNEAQLEKSRLLSDRFSAERPKGSFSTLEIQRTEQGDSAMYLCASSLNGHTEAFFGQGTRLTVV.

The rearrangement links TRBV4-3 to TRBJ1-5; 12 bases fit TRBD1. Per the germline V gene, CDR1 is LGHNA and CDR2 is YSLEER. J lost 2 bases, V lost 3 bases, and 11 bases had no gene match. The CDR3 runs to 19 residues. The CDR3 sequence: CASSHIRDRGRLGNQPQHF. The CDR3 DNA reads TGCGCCAGCAGCCATATCCGGGACAGGGGGCGTCTTGGCAATCAGCCCCAGCATTTT.

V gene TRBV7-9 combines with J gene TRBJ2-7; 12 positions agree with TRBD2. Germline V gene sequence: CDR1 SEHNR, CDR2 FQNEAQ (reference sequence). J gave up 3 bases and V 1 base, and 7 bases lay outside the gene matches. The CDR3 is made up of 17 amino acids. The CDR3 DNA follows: TGTGCCAGCAGCTTAGAGGGAGGACTAGCGGGACTCTACGAGCAGTACTTC. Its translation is CASSLEGGLAGLYEQYF.

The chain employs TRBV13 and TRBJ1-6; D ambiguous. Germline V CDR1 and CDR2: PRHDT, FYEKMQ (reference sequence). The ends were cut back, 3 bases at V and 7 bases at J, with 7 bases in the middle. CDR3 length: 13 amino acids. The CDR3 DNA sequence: TGTGCCAGCAGCTTCGTGAGGAATTCACCCCTCCACTTT. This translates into CASSFVRNSPLHF.

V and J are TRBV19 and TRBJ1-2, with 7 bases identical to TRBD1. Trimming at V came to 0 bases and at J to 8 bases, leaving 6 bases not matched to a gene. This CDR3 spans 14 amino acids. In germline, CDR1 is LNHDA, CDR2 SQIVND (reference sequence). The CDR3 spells CASSIERGPIGYTF. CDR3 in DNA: TGTGCCAGTAGTATAGAAAGGGGGCCGATCGGCTACACCTTC.

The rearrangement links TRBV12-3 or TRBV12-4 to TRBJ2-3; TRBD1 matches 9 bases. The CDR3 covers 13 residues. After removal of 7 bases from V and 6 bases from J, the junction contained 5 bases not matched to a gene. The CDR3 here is CASIPTGGDTQYF. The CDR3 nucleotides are TGTGCCAGCATCCCGACAGGGGGGGATACGCAGTATTTT.

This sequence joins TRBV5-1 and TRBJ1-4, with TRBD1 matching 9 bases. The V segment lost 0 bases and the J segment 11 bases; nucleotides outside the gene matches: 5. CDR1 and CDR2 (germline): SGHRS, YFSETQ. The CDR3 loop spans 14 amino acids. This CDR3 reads CASSLGGTGRKLFF. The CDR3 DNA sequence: TGCGCCAGCAGCTTGGGAGGGACAGGGCGGAAACTGTTTTTT.

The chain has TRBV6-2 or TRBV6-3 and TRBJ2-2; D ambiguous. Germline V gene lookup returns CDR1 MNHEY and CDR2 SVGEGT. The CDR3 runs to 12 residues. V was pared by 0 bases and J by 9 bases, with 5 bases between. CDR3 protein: CASSYSTRELFF. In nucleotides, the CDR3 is TGTGCCAGCAGTTACTCGACTCGGGAGCTGTTTTTT.

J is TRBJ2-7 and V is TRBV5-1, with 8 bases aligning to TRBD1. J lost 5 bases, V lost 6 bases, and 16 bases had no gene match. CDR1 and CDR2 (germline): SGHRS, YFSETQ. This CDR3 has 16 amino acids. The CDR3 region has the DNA TGCGCCAGCACCCGAGAGGGACAGGCCACCGGGAACGAGCAGTACTTC. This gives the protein CASTREGQATGNEQYF.

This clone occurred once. CDR3: CATSEGVSNQPQHF. The CDR3 DNA is TGTGCCACCAGCGAGGGGGTTAGCAATCAGCCCCAGCATTTT. The chain employs TRBV15 and TRBJ1-5; possibly TRBD1 for D (6 bases). V gave up 5 bases and J gave up 0 bases, with 8 bases separating them. From germline, CDR1 is LNHNV and CDR2 YYDKDF (reference sequence). The CDR3 spans 14 residues. Using reference TRBV15 and TRBJ1-5 for the parts outside the CDR3, the full variable domain is DAMVIQNPRYQVTQFGKPVTLSCSQTLNHNVMYWYQQKSSQAPKLLFHYYDKDFNNEADTPDNFQSRRPNTSFCFLDIRSPGLGDTAMYLCATSEGVSNQPQHFGDGTRLSIL.